This TCR beta chain was captured in a study of cytomegalovirus exposure and HLA in healthy donors. Study-wide findings and caveats: Despite most TCR sequences being rare, some public TCRs occurred in many donors.

The trim removed 1 base at V and 2 bases at J, leaving 8 bases unmatched. Germline CDR1 SGHAT, CDR2 FQNNGV. The CDR3 is made up of 17 amino acids. The study sampled nominally healthy donors, though unrecorded immune exposures were likely. This clone was observed once. Its antigen is still unknown. The PCR employed 60 Vbeta primers together with 13 Jbeta primers. TCRdb's table, derived via immunoSEQ multiplex PCR, lists solely in-frame clones and lacks some. The sample yields approximately 99,000 clones, 70% to 80% seen once. The J gene is TRBJ2-5, the V gene TRBV11-2; 9 bases match TRBD1. The receptor was derived from a male donor in good health and CMV-seropositive. Sequenced input: PBMCs. CDR3 in DNA: TGTGCCAGCAGCTTAGGTAGGGGACAGGGCCTTCAAGAGACCCAGTACTTC. Encoded protein: CASSLGRGQGLQETQYF.